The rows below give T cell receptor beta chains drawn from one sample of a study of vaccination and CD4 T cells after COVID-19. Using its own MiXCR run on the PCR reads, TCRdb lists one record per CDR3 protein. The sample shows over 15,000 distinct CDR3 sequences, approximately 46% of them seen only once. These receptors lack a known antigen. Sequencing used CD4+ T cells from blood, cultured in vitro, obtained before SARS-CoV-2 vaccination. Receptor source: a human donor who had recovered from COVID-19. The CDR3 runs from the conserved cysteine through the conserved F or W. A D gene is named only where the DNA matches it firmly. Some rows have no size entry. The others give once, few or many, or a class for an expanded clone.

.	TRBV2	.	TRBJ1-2	CASMDESTGYGYTF	TGTGCCAGCATGGATGAATCAACGGGCTATGGCTACACCTTC
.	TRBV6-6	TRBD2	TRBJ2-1	CASSETTGGASYNEQFF	TGTGCCAGCAGTGAAACAACCGGGGGGGCTTCCTACAATGAGCAGTTCTTC
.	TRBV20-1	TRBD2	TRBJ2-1	CSARDRRTSGRGLVEQFF	TGCAGTGCTAGAGATCGCCGGACTAGCGGGAGGGGTTTAGTTGAGCAGTTCTTC
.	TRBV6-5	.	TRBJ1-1	CASSYAIGTLVTEAFF	TGTGCCAGCAGTTACGCTATCGGGACATTGGTTACTGAAGCTTTCTTT
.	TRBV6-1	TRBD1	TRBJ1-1	CASRSTDRENTEAFF	TGTGCCAGCAGATCGACCGACAGGGAGAACACTGAAGCTTTCTTT
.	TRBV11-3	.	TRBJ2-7	CASSPVGAGEQYF	TGTGCCAGCAGCCCGGTGGGGGCGGGTGAGCAGTACTTC
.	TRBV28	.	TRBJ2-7	CASSLPSPYEQYF	TGTGCCAGCAGTTTGCCTAGTCCCTACGAGCAGTACTTC
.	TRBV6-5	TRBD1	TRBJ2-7	CASSSSGTVYSYEQYF	TGTGCCAGCAGTTCGTCCGGGACAGTATACTCCTACGAGCAGTACTTC
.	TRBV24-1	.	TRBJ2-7	CATSDPTGQGSYEQYF	TGTGCCACCAGTGACCCGACAGGTCAGGGATCCTACGAGCAGTACTTC
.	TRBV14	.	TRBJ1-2	CASSQVDGLYGYTF	TGTGCCAGCAGCCAAGTCGATGGGCTCTATGGCTACACCTTC
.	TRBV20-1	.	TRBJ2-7	CSARRPGDSAREQYF	TGCAGTGCTAGACGCCCGGGGGACTCGGCCCGCGAGCAGTACTTC
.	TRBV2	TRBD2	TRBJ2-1	CASREGLAGVGNEQFF	TGTGCCAGCAGAGAGGGACTAGCGGGAGTGGGGAATGAGCAGTTCTTC
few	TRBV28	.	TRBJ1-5	CASRESGQPQHF	TGTGCCAGCAGGGAATCGGGCCAGCCCCAGCATTTT
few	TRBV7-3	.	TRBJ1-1	CASSFGGGTEAFF	TGTGCCAGCAGCTTTGGGGGGGGGACTGAAGCTTTCTTT
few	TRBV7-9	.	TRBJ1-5	CASSRADQPQHF	TGTGCCAGCAGCCGGGCGGATCAGCCCCAGCATTTT
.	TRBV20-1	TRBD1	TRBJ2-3	CSVLRQGRGDTQYF	TGCAGTGTCCTCAGACAGGGGCGAGGAGATACGCAGTATTTT
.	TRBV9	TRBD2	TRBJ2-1	CASSVEAGNYNEQFF	TGTGCCAGCAGCGTAGAAGCGGGGAACTACAATGAGCAGTTCTTC
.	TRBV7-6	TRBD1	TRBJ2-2	CASSFILRGSGTGGTGELFF	TGTGCCAGCAGCTTTATCCTTAGGGGCTCCGGGACAGGGGGCACCGGGGAGCTGTTTTTT
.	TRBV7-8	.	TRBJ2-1	CASSTGYGGRQFF	TGTGCCAGCAGCACAGGGTACGGGGGGAGGCAGTTCTTC
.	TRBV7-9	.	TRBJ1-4	CASSIRGSNEKLFF	TGTGCCAGCAGCATACGAGGGTCTAATGAAAAACTGTTTTTT
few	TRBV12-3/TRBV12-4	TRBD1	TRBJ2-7	CASSLGQSYEQYF	TGTGCCAGCAGTTTGGGACAGTCATACGAGCAGTACTTC
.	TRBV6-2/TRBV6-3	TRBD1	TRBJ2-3	CASSPGGGGTDTQYF	TGTGCCAGCAGCCCAGGGGGCGGTGGCACAGATACGCAGTATTTT
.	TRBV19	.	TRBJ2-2	CASGRNTGELFF	TGTGCCAGCGGGCGAAACACCGGGGAGCTGTTTTTT
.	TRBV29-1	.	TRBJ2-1	CSVAGGNRNEQFF	TGCAGCGTTGCGGGGGGCAATCGGAATGAGCAGTTCTTC
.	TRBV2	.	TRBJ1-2	CASSDGHRSYGYTF	TGTGCCAGCAGTGACGGGCACCGAAGCTATGGCTACACCTTC
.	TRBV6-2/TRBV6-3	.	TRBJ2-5	CASSGRRQTQETQYF	TGTGCCAGCAGTGGCCGAAGACAGACCCAAGAGACCCAGTACTTC
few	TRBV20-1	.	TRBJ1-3	CSAPGPSSGNTIYF	TGCAGTGCTCCGGGACCCTCCTCTGGAAACACCATATATTTT
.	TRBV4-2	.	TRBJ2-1	CASSQDLGNEQFF	TGTGCCAGCAGCCAAGATTTGGGTAATGAGCAGTTCTTC
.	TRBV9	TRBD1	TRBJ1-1	CASSARGQNTEAFF	TGTGCCAGCAGCGCCAGGGGGCAGAACACTGAAGCTTTCTTT
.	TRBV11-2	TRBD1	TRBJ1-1	CASSLTGARAVTEAFF	TGTGCCAGCAGCTTGACAGGGGCCAGGGCGGTCACTGAAGCTTTCTTT
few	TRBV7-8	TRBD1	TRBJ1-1	CASSYRATGGRNTEAFF	TGTGCCAGCAGCTATAGGGCGACAGGGGGTCGGAACACTGAAGCTTTCTTT
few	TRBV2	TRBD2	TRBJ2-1	CASSDGLAGGGEQFF	TGTGCCAGCAGTGATGGGCTAGCGGGAGGGGGTGAGCAGTTCTTC
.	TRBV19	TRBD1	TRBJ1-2	CASSPREGASGYTF	TGTGCCAGTAGTCCCCGGGAGGGGGCGAGCGGCTACACCTTC
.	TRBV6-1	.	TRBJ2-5	CASSELEYTQYF	TGTGCCAGCAGTGAATTGGAATACACCCAGTACTTC
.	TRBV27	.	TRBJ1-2	CASSSTGNYGYTF	TGTGCCAGCAGTTCTACCGGAAACTATGGCTACACCTTC
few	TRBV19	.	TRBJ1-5	CASSIGTSAQHF	TGTGCCAGTAGTATCGGGACATCAGCCCAGCATTTT
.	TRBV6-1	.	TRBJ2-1	CASSPSQMNEQFF	TGTGCCAGCAGTCCCTCACAAATGAATGAGCAGTTCTTC
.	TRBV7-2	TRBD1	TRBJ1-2	CASSLTGGGDGYTF	TGTGCCAGCAGCTTGACAGGGGGCGGAGATGGCTACACCTTC
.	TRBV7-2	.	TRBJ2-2	CASSLNIGGVSTGELFF	TGTGCCAGCAGCTTAAATATCGGCGGGGTCTCCACCGGGGAGCTGTTTTTT
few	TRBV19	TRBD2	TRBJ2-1	CASSILTSGDNEQFF	TGTGCCAGTAGTATCCTGACTAGCGGCGACAATGAGCAGTTCTTC
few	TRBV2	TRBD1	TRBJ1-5	CASSRDRQNQPQHF	TGTGCCAGCAGCCGGGACAGACAAAATCAGCCCCAGCATTTT
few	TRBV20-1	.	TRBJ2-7	CSARDRLAYEQYF	TGCAGTGCTAGAGATCGGCTAGCTTACGAGCAGTACTTC
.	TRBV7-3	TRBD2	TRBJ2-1	CAGSLRLASGRSNEQFF	TGTGCCGGCAGCTTACGCTTGGCTAGCGGGAGGTCCAATGAGCAGTTCTTC
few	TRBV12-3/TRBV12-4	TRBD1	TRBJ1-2	CATRPTGQGQGGYTF	TGTGCCACCCGTCCTACGGGACAGGGCCAAGGGGGCTACACCTTC
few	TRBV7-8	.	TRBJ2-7	CASSRDRDKSSYEQYF	TGTGCCAGCAGCCGCGACCGGGACAAGAGCTCCTACGAGCAGTACTTC
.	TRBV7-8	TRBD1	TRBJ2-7	CASSPEGPGTGTYEQYF	TGTGCCAGCAGCCCGGAGGGACCCGGGACAGGGACCTACGAGCAGTACTTC
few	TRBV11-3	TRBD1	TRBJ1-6	CASSLVRGNSPLHF	TGTGCCAGCAGCTTAGTCAGGGGGAATTCACCCCTCCACTTT
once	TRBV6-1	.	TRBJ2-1	CASSGSQGNEQFF	TGTGCCAGCAGTGGGTCTCAGGGGAATGAGCAGTTCTTC
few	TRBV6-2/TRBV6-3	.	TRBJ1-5	CASGRTGNSNQPQHF	TGTGCCAGCGGTCGCACGGGAAATAGCAATCAGCCCCAGCATTTT
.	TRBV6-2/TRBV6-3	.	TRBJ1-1	CASSSQGRLEAFF	TGTGCCAGCAGTTCCCAGGGACGCCTAGAAGCTTTCTTT
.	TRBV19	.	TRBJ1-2	CASSRSLGSYGYTF	TGTGCCAGTAGCCGGAGCTTGGGTTCCTATGGCTACACCTTC